These 11 T cell receptor beta chains share one sample of origin, sequenced in a study of cytomegalovirus exposure and HLA in healthy donors. Primers for the PCR totalled 60 Vbeta and 13 Jbeta. The table came from immunoSEQ multiplex PCR; TCRdb's copy has only in-frame clones and leaves some out. The sample carries 150,000 or so clones, more than 65% recorded once. The material sequenced was PBMCs. These receptors were taken from a man aged 50 to 59 in good health and CMV-seropositive.

The rearrangement links TRBV5-5 to TRBJ2-2; D may be TRBD1 (5 bases). Trimming removed 0 bases at V and 4 bases at J, with 13 bases between. Germline CDR1 is SGHKS and CDR2 is YYEKEE (reference sequence). The CDR3 runs to 16 residues. The DNA for the CDR3 is TGTGCCAGCAGCTTGGACTGGAGTAGGGGCACCGGGGAGCTGTTTTTT. Translated, it gives CASSLDWSRGTGELFF.

V gene TRBV10-3 combines with J gene TRBJ2-3, with D possibly matching TRBD2 (5 bases). Germline-derived CDR1 and CDR2 are ENHRY and SYGVKD. V was shortened by 7 bases and J by 0 bases, with 11 bases between the two germline ends. CDR3 length equals 14 residues. Here the CDR3 reads CAINGDSSTDTQYF. For the CDR3, the DNA is TGTGCCATCAACGGGGATTCTAGCACAGATACGCAGTATTTT.

A word on this clone: Relative to the germline gene, one junction end is altered; a read error may explain this. This chain links TRBV7-9 with TRBJ2-5; possible D gene TRBD2, 5 bases. Germline V CDR1 and CDR2: SEHNR, FQNEAQ (reference sequence). This CDR3 has 16 amino acids. CDR3 region: CSSSPPLGEGQETQYF. CDR3 coding DNA: TGTTCCAGCAGCCCCCCGTTGGGCGAGGGCCAAGAGACCCAGTACTTC.

This sequence joins TRBV18 and TRBJ2-7; D is possibly TRBD1 (5 bases). The CDR3 sequence is 12 residues long. Trimming removed 3 bases from V and 7 bases from J, with 10 bases in between. Germline CDR1 reads KGHSH; CDR2 reads LQKENI. The CDR3 is CASSPRAEEQYF. CDR3 DNA sequence: TGTGCCAGCTCACCCAGGGCCGAGGAGCAGTACTTC.

This rearrangement joins TRBV11-2 to TRBJ2-2; D may be TRBD2 (6 bases). Trimming removed 6 bases at V and 5 bases at J, with 25 bases between. The germline V gene has CDR1 SGHAT and CDR2 FQNNGV. This CDR3 spans 18 amino acids. This CDR3 is CASRGGVRGGSRTGELFF. The DNA for the CDR3 is TGTGCCAGCAGAGGCGGGGTGAGGGGCGGTTCGAGGACCGGGGAGCTGTTTTTT.

This rearrangement joins TRBV5-5 to TRBJ2-2, with TRBD1 as a possible D gene (5 bases). This CDR3 is built from 16 residues. V dropped 0 bases and J dropped 3 bases, with 12 bases sitting between them. Per the germline V gene, CDR1 is SGHKS and CDR2 is YYEKEE (reference sequence). CDR3 amino acids: CASSLVVQGHTGELFF. CDR3 DNA: TGTGCCAGCAGCTTGGTGGTTCAGGGCCACACCGGGGAGCTGTTTTTT. Supplemented by reference TRBV5-5 and TRBJ2-2, the full variable domain reads DAGVTQSPTHLIKTRGQQVTLRCSPISGHKSVSWYQQVLGQGPQFIFQYYEKEERGRGNFPDRFSARQFPNYSSELNVNALLLGDSALYLCASSLVVQGHTGELFFGEGSRLTVL.

V is TRBV2 and J is TRBJ2-7; 8 bases match TRBD2. CDR1 SNHLY and CDR2 FYNNEI come from the germline V gene. The CDR3 covers 12 residues. Losses at the gene ends were 11 bases for V and 3 bases for J; bases not matched to a gene: 6. CDR3 DNA: TGTGCCGCGGGGGGCCGGGGCTACGAGCAGTACGTC. Protein sequence: CAAGGRGYEQYV.

Comment on this clone: One end of the junction does not line up with germline, which may come from a read error. V and J are TRBV7-9 and TRBJ2-4; 12 bases are shared with TRBD2. The CDR3 contains 12 residues. Per germline, CDR1 SEHNR and CDR2 FQNEAQ (reference sequence). The DNA for the CDR3 is TGTGCCAGCAGACTTCGGACTAGCGGGGCAGTCTTC. This encodes CASRLRTSGAVF.

This chain joins TRBV4-1 and TRBJ1-2; TRBD1 aligns across 9 bases. V was pared by 1 base and J by 8 bases, with 8 bases of the junction left unmatched. CDR1 and CDR2 (germline): MGHRA, YSYEKL. CDR3 length: 15 residues. The CDR3 region has the DNA TGCGCCAGCAGCCAAGTAAACCGGGACAGGGTAGGCTACACCTTC. Translated, it gives CASSQVNRDRVGYTF.

This chain uses TRBV27 with TRBJ1-1; D gene unclear. CDR1 and CDR2 from the germline V gene are MNHEY and SMNVEV (reference sequence). The CDR3 runs 13 residues. Deletions cut 3 bases from V and 3 bases from J, with 8 bases between. The CDR3 protein is CASSFGIYTEAFF. CDR3 bases: TGTGCCAGCAGTTTCGGGATTTACACTGAAGCTTTCTTT.

The chain joins TRBV5-1 to TRBJ1-1; D is undetermined. Germline V gene sequence: CDR1 SGHRS, CDR2 YFSETQ. The V end lost 4 bases, the J end lost 5 bases, and 12 bases lay between the germline ends. The CDR3 loop spans 13 amino acids. CDR3 nucleotides: TGCGCCAGCAGCCCCCCTACCTATACTGAAGCTTTCTTT. Protein product: CASSPPTYTEAFF.